Listed here are 22 T cell receptor beta chains from one sample, sequenced in a study of CD8 T cells in ankylosing spondylitis. MiXCR, applied by TCRdb to the 5' RACE reads, yields one record per CDR3 protein. Altogether about 180,000 distinct CDR3 sequences are present, approximately 10% being singletons, with the ten largest covering about 15%. Sequenced material: blood, either unsorted or a sorted T cell fraction (not recorded which). These receptors all stem from a female donor with ankylosing spondylitis or in good health (not recorded which).

This clonotype was counted a few times. Germline is not matched at one junction end, which may reflect a read error. CDR3 sequence: CASCDLRETQYF. In DNA form, the CDR3 reads TGTGCCAGCTGTGACCTTAGAGAGACCCAGTACTTC. The chain uses TRBV2 and TRBJ2-5; D unclear. The CDR3 runs 12 residues. In germline, CDR1 is SNHLY, CDR2 FYNNEI.

There are a few counts of this clonotype. The rearrangement uses TRBV9 and TRBJ1-2; no clear D. The length of the CDR3 is 15 residues. Germline V gene sequence: CDR1 SGDLS, CDR2 YYNGEE. Trimming stripped 3 bases from V and 4 bases from J, with 16 bases between. The CDR3 DNA follows: TGTGCCAGCAGCGCAATGGGAGGACGCATCTATGGCTACACCTTC. It codes for CASSAMGGRIYGYTF.

This chain joins TRBV20-1 and TRBJ2-2; D is perhaps TRBD1 or TRBD2 (5 bases each). Germline V gene sequence: CDR1 DFQATT, CDR2 SNEGSKA (reference sequence). V gave up 0 bases and J gave up 3 bases, with 23 bases separating them. The CDR3 runs to 19 residues. The DNA for the CDR3 is TGCAGTGCTAGAGACCACGCCTTGGGGGTGGCAGGGCACACCGGGGAGCTGTTTTTT. Translated: CSARDHALGVAGHTGELFF.

Only a few counts were recorded for this clonotype. This CDR3 is CASSYRVIAFF. CDR3 sequence (DNA): TGTGCCAGCAGCTACAGAGTAATAGCTTTCTTT. The chain combines TRBV7-9 with TRBJ1-1; no clear D gene. The germline V and J ends were trimmed by 4 bases and 10 bases, with 10 bases remaining between them. The CDR3 contains 11 residues. CDR1 is SEHNR and CDR2 is FQNEAQ in the germline V gene (reference sequence).

The chain has TRBV2 and TRBJ1-2, with unresolved D. Germline assignment: CDR1 SNHLY and CDR2 FYNNEI. This CDR3 spans 14 amino acids. Trimming pared 3 bases from V and 3 bases from J, leaving 11 bases between. CDR3 residues: CASSDLEIDYGYTF. For the CDR3, the DNA is TGTGCCAGCAGTGACTTGGAGATAGACTATGGCTACACCTTC.

This clonotype was seen repeatedly, ten times or more. The chain links TRBV7-9 to TRBJ1-2; the D gene is possibly TRBD1 (6 bases). V was trimmed by 5 bases and J by 6 bases, leaving 13 bases between them. This CDR3 has 13 residues. The V gene's germline CDR1 is SEHNR and CDR2 FQNEAQ (reference sequence). The CDR3 sequence is CASSDGQSHGYTF. The CDR3 DNA sequence: TGTGCCAGCAGCGATGGACAGTCCCATGGCTACACCTTC.

The chain links TRBV4-1 to TRBJ2-1; a weak D match, TRBD2 (5 bases). The V gene lost 5 bases and the J gene lost 10 bases, with 15 bases spanning the gap. The CDR3 length is 13 residues. The V gene's germline CDR1 is MGHRA and CDR2 YSYEKL. CDR3: CASSVPGSGEQFF. CDR3 DNA: TGCGCCAGCAGCGTCCCGGGGTCCGGGGAGCAGTTCTTC.

The chain has TRBV4-2 and TRBJ2-1; 8 bases fit TRBD2. The CDR3 loop spans 14 amino acids. The germline V gene encodes CDR1 LGHNA and CDR2 YNFKEQ. V was clipped by 1 base and J by 4 bases; unmatched bases: 0. DNA for the CDR3: TGTGCCAGCAGCCAAGGCGGGGGGTACAATGAGCAGTTCTTC. It codes for CASSQGGGYNEQFF.

The table lists this clonotype with a few counts. This chain links TRBV9 with TRBJ2-1; 10 bases fit TRBD2. CDR1 SGDLS and CDR2 YYNGEE come from the germline V gene. The CDR3 is 15 residues long. V was clipped by 0 bases and J by 8 bases; unmatched bases: 5. In DNA, the CDR3 is TGTGCCAGCAGCGTAGTCTCTAGCGGGAGCCATGAGCAGTTCTTC. Translation: CASSVVSSGSHEQFF.

The sample holds a few counts of this clonotype. The chain links TRBV10-3 to TRBJ2-2; D gene ambiguous. V dropped 6 bases and J dropped 7 bases, with 9 bases sitting between them. Per the germline V gene, CDR1 is ENHRY and CDR2 is SYGVKD. This CDR3 comprises 12 residues. The CDR3 loop is CAISGINGELFF. In DNA form, the CDR3 reads TGTGCCATCAGCGGTATTAACGGGGAGCTGTTTTTT.

Details on this clonotype: One end of the junction varies from germline; a read error may be responsible. V and J are TRBV3-1 and TRBJ1-2; D may be TRBD1 (5 bases). The CDR3 runs to 13 residues. CDR1 and CDR2 from the germline V gene are LGHDT and YNNKEL (reference sequence). The CDR3 sequence: CASNQGARDGFTF. The CDR3 region has the DNA TGTGCCAGCAACCAGGGAGCGCGCGATGGCTTCACCTTC.

V gene TRBV6-1 combines with J gene TRBJ1-2; D unresolved. Germline V gives CDR1 MNHNS, CDR2 SASEGT. Trimming shortened V by 8 bases and J by 4 bases, and 17 bases separated the two germline ends. The CDR3 consists of 14 residues. The CDR3 nucleotides are TGTGCCAGCTCTCGGATGTTCGGTGGCTATGGCTACACCTTC. It is translated as CASSRMFGGYGYTF.

This clonotype has a handful of counts. V gene TRBV9 combines with J gene TRBJ2-5, with D unresolved. Germline V gene lookup returns CDR1 SGDLS and CDR2 YYNGEE. There are 13 residues in the CDR3. Trimming stripped 4 bases from V and 2 bases from J, with 9 bases between. CDR3 DNA sequence: TGTGCCAGCAGCCCCCGCAGGCAAGAGACCCAGTACTTC. It specifies CASSPRRQETQYF.

This clonotype was recorded many times. As DNA, the CDR3 is TGCAGTGCTAGCCCCCGGGAGGGGAGGACTGAAGCTTTCTTT. It codes for CSASPREGRTEAFF. The V gene is TRBV20-1, the J gene TRBJ1-1, with D tentatively TRBD1 (5 bases). V shed 3 bases and J shed 5 bases, with 16 bases lying between them. This CDR3 is 14 amino acids long. The germline V gene encodes CDR1 DFQATT and CDR2 SNEGSKA (reference sequence).

This clonotype came up many times. V and J are TRBV12-3 or TRBV12-4 and TRBJ2-7, with 7 bases identical to TRBD2. The V gene end was trimmed by 6 bases and the J gene end by 4 bases; junction bases not matched to a gene: 12. The CDR3 spans 15 residues. CDR3 in DNA: TGTGCCAGCAGCCCCTTGGGGGGAGGGCGGTACGAGCAGTACTTC. Amino acids: CASSPLGGGRYEQYF.

The chain employs TRBV6-5 and TRBJ2-1, with TRBD2 as a possible D gene (6 bases). Germline values: CDR1 MNHEY, CDR2 SVGAGI. The length of the CDR3 is 16 residues. V lost 0 bases and J 1 base, leaving 10 bases between the germline ends. The CDR3 DNA follows: TGTGCCAGCAGTTACTCGGGGGAGGAATCCTACAATGAGCAGTTCTTC. Encoded protein: CASSYSGEESYNEQFF.

This clonotype was recorded at least ten times. This chain uses TRBV4-1 with TRBJ2-1; D is unclear. Germline values: CDR1 MGHRA, CDR2 YSYEKL. Between the trimmed V and J ends, which lost 0 bases and 9 bases, there was a span of 3 bases. The CDR3 is 11 amino acids. Here the CDR3 DNA reads TGCGCCAGCAGCCAAGAAGGTGAGCAGTTCTTC. Residues: CASSQEGEQFF.

This clonotype was seen repeatedly, ten times or more. Since a much larger clone is just one base distant, this may be a read error. V is TRBV12-3 or TRBV12-4 and J is TRBJ2-7, with 9 nucleotides matching TRBD2. This CDR3 region has 18 residues. The CDR3 reads CAISFGGLADPFTYEQYF. In DNA, the CDR3 is TGTGCCATCAGTTTTGGGGGACTAGCCGACCCTTTTACCTACGAGCAGTACTTC.

This clonotype was observed many times. The rearrangement uses TRBV9 and TRBJ1-5; D not certain. V was shortened by 1 base and J by 0 bases, with 8 bases between the two germline ends. The CDR3 extends over 15 amino acids. Germline V gene data show CDR1 as SGDLS and CDR2 as YYNGEE. The CDR3 loop reads CASSVSGHSNQPQHF. CDR3 DNA: TGTGCCAGCAGCGTATCCGGGCATAGCAATCAGCCCCAGCATTTT.

This clonotype was seen a handful of times. This sequence joins TRBV9 and TRBJ2-2; D may match TRBD1 or TRBD2 (5 bases each). Trimming removed 7 bases from V and 5 bases from J, with 12 bases in between. Germline assignment: CDR1 SGDLS and CDR2 YYNGEE. The length of the CDR3 is 13 residues. The CDR3 region has the DNA TGTGCCAGCGGGAGAGGGGTTACCGGGGAGCTGTTTTTT. Translating it yields CASGRGVTGELFF.

The chain uses TRBV24-1 and TRBJ2-2, with no clear D. CDR3 length: 13 amino acids. V gave up 6 bases and J gave up 3 bases, with 7 bases separating them. Germline values: CDR1 KGHDR, CDR2 SFDVKD. CDR3 nucleotides: TGTGCCACCAGTCGTGGGTACACCGGGGAGCTGTTTTTT. Residues: CATSRGYTGELFF.

The gene calls are TRBV27 and TRBJ2-1; D may be TRBD2 (5 bases). Germline assignment: CDR1 MNHEY and CDR2 SMNVEV (reference sequence). The CDR3 consists of 13 residues. V shed 0 bases and J shed 8 bases, with 8 bases lying between them. The CDR3 region is CASSLSEGYEQFF. The CDR3 bases are TGTGCCAGCAGTTTATCAGAGGGCTATGAGCAGTTCTTC.